The TCR beta chain under discussion was sequenced for a study of T cell repertoires in cytomegalovirus infection. The wider study: A matching HLA type, together with CMV infection, was signaled by public TCR beta signatures. Points from the study as a whole: Clonotype analysis showed dominance of the ex vivo response by HLA-C-restricted CMV-specific TCR beta clonotypes.

The germline CDR1 and CDR2 sequences are MRHNA and SNTAGT. Trimming shortened V by 0 bases and J by 6 bases, and 14 bases separated the two germline ends. This CDR3 region has 16 residues. This clonotype was counted only a few times. Its antigen is as yet unknown. TCRdb used MiXCR to reprocess the reads, holding one entry per CDR3 protein. The table lists 560,000 or so distinct CDR3 sequences, approximately 15% of them singletons. This TCR was sampled from a human donor in good health (CMV status not recorded). Some clones in this sample may be carry-over from other donors' samples. The chain couples TRBV6-4 to TRBJ2-2; D is perhaps TRBD2 (6 bases). The sample consisted of CD8+ T cells from PBMCs. DNA of the CDR3: TGTGCCAGCAGTGACTCGAATCCGGGGGAGGCCGGGGAGCTGTTTTTT. Amino acids: CASSDSNPGEAGELFF.